This T cell receptor beta chain derives from a study of T-cell memory formation after mild COVID-19. The ends lost 8 bases at V and 5 bases at J; junction bases unmatched: 9. This CDR3 region has 14 residues. Germline V gene sequence: CDR1 SGHVS, CDR2 FQNEAQ. TCRdb analysed the 5' RACE reads with MiXCR anew, one entry per CDR3 protein. The sample yields 350,000 to 500,000 distinct CDR3 sequences, roughly 20% seen once. The sample was PBMCs or a T cell subset sorted from them (not recorded which). This receptor was identified in an adult woman who had mild COVID-19 (a few samples of this study predate the infection). Cell type and time point are not known. The rearrangement uses TRBV7-8 and TRBJ2-5; 9 bases fit TRBD2. CDR3 coding DNA: TGTGCCAGCCGGCGGGGGCTAGCGGGGGAGACCCAGTACTTC. It codes for CASRRGLAGETQYF.